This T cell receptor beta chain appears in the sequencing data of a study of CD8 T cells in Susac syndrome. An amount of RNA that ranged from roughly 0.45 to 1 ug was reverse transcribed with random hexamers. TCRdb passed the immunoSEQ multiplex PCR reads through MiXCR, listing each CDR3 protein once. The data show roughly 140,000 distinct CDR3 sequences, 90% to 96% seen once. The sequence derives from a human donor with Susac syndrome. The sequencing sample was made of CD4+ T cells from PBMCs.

In nucleotides, the CDR3 is TGCAGTGCCACCCGACAGGGGGACTATGGCTACACCTTC. It is translated as CSATRQGDYGYTF. The chain recombines TRBV20-1 with TRBJ1-2, with 9 bases that match TRBD1. In germline, CDR1 is DFQATT, CDR2 SNEGSKA (reference sequence). The CDR3 contains 13 residues. Germline trimming cut 6 bases from V and 3 bases from J; bases unmatched to any gene: 5.